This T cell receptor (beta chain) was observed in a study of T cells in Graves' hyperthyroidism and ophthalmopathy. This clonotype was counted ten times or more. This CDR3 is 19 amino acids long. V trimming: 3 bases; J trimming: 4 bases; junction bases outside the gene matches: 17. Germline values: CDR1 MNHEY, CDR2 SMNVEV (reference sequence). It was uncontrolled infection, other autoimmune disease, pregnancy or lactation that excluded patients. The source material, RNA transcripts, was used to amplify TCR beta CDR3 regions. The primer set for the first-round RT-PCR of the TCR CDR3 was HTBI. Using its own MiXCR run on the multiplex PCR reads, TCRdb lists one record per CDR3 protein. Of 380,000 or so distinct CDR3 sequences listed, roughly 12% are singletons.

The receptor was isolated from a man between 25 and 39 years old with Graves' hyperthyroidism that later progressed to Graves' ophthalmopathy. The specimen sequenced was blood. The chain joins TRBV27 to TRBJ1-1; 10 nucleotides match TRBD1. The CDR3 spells CASSLALPGQGRISTEAFF. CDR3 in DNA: TGTGCCAGCAGTTTGGCCTTACCGGGACAGGGGAGAATTAGCACTGAAGCTTTCTTT.